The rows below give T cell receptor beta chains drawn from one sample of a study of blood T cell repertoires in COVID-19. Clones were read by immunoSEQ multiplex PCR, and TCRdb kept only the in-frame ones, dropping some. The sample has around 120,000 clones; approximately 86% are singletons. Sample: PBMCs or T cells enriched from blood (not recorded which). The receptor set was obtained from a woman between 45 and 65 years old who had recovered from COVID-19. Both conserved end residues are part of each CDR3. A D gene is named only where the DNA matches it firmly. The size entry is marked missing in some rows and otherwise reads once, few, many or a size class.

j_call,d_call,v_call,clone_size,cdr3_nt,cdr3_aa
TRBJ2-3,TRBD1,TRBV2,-,TGTGCCAGCAGACCGACAGGGACAGCAGATACGCAGTATTTT,CASRPTGTADTQYF
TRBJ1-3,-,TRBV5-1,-,TGCGCCAGCAGCGCCACCGGGTACCGAAACACCATATATTTT,CASSATGYRNTIYF
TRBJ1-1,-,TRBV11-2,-,TGTGCCAGCAGCTTAGTCGGGGGGGCGAACACTGAAGCTTTCTTT,CASSLVGGANTEAFF
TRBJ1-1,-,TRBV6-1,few,TGTGCCAGCAGTGAAGTCTTTATGAACACTGAAGCTTTCTTT,CASSEVFMNTEAFF
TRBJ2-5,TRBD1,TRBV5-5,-,TGTGCCAGCAGCTTTGGACAGGGGGCATTTGGTGAGACCCAGTACTTC,CASSFGQGAFGETQYF
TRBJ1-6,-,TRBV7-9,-,TGTGCCAGCAGCTTAGCGTCGGGACTTAGAAATTCACCCCTCCACTTT,CASSLASGLRNSPLHF
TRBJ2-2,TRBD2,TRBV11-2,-,TGTGCCAGCAGCCAGAGCGGGGCGTACACCGGGGAGCTGTTTTTT,CASSQSGAYTGELFF
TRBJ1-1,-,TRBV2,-,TGTGCCAGCGGAGGTGAGAACACTGAAGCTTTCTTT,CASGGENTEAFF
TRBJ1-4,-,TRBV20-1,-,TGCAGTGCTAGTGGGCAGTATAATGAAAAACTGTTTTTT,CSASGQYNEKLFF
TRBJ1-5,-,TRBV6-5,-,TGTGCCAGCAGTTACAGGGGCGAACAGCCCCAGCATTTT,CASSYRGEQPQHF
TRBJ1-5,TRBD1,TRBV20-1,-,TGCAGTGCTAGTGGACAGGTTAGCAATCAGCCCCAGCATTTT,CSASGQVSNQPQHF
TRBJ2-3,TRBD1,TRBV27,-,TGTGCCAGCAGTTTATCACAGGGGGCAGATACGCAGTATTTT,CASSLSQGADTQYF
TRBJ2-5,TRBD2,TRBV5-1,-,TGCGCCAGCAGCTTAATGCCAAGCGGGGGGGCTGAGACCCAGTACTTC,CASSLMPSGGAETQYF
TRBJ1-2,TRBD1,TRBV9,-,TGTGCCAGCAGCGCCGGGACAGGCACATCCTATGGCTACACCTTC,CASSAGTGTSYGYTF
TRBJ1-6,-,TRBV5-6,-,TGTGCCAGCACTGGGGGTGGAGGGGTTAGTTCGCCCCTCCACTTT,CASTGGGGVSSPLHF
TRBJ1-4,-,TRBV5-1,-,TGCGCCAGCAGCGCAAGCGGCAGGGGTGAAAAACTGTTTTTT,CASSASGRGEKLFF
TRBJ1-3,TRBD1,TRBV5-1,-,TGCGCCAGCAGCTCGACAGGGGAAGGAAACACCATATATTTT,CASSSTGEGNTIYF
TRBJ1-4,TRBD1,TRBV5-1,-,TGCGCCAGCAGCCTGACAGGGGTTGCAACTAATGAAAAACTGTTTTTT,CASSLTGVATNEKLFF
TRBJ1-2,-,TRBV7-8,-,TGTGCCAGCAGCGATCGGTCGGGGGAGGATGGCTACACCTTC,CASSDRSGEDGYTF
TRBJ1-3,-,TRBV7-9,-,TGTGCCAGCAGCCCGGACACCGGTAGGGGAAACACCATATATTTT,CASSPDTGRGNTIYF
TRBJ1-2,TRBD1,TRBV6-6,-,TGTGCCAGCAGTTACGAACCGGGACAGGCGATCTATGGCTACACCTTC,CASSYEPGQAIYGYTF
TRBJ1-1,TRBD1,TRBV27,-,TGTGCCAGCAGTCACCGGGACAGGGACCCCACTGAAGCTTTCTTT,CASSHRDRDPTEAFF
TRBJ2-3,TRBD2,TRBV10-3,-,TGTGCCATCAGTGAGCCGGCTAGCGGGGGGAATGCAGATACGCAGTATTTT,CAISEPASGGNADTQYF
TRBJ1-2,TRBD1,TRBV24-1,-,TGTGCCACCAGTGATTCGACAGGGGATGGCTACACCTTC,CATSDSTGDGYTF
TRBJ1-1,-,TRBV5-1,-,TGCGCCAGCAGCCGCCTACAGGGATGGAGCACTGAAGCTTTCTTT,CASSRLQGWSTEAFF
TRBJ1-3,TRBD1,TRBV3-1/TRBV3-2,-,TGTGCCAGCAGCCAGGGGACAGGGACATACTCTGGAAACACCATATATTTT,CASSQGTGTYSGNTIYF
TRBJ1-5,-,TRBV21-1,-,TGTGCCAGCAGCAGACCCCGGGACAGGGCCTGGTATTATAGCAATCAGCCCCAGCATTTT,CASSRPRDRAWYYSNQPQHF
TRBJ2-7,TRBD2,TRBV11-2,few,TGTGCCAGCAGCCCGGGAGGGGGTCTGGGCTCCTACGAGCAGTACTTC,CASSPGGGLGSYEQYF
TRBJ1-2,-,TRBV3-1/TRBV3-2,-,TGTGCCAGCAGCCAACAGGGTAGAAGGACGTCTAACTATGGCTACACCTTC,CASSQQGRRTSNYGYTF
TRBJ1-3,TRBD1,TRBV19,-,TGTGCCAGCACGCGGACAGGGGCTGGAAACACCATATATTTT,CASTRTGAGNTIYF
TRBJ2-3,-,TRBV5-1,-,TGCGCCAGCAGCTCCGGGCAGGGGCCAAGCACAGATACGCAGTATTTT,CASSSGQGPSTDTQYF
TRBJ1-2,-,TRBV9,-,TGTGCCAGCAGCGTAGTATCTACAGACTATGGCTACACCTTC,CASSVVSTDYGYTF
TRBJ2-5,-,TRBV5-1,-,TGCGCCAGCAGCTTGGGCCGCGAGAAAGAGACCCAGTACTTC,CASSLGREKETQYF
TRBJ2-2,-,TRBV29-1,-,TGCAGCGTTGTCACCGTATCACAGGGAGGGGAGCTGTTTTTT,CSVVTVSQGGELFF
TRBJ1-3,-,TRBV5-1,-,TGCGCCAGCAGCAGCCAACCTCAGGGTTTCTCTGGAAACACCATATATTTT,CASSSQPQGFSGNTIYF
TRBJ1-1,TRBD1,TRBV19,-,TGTGCCAGTAGGAGACAGGGGGCAATTACTGAAGCTTTCTTT,CASRRQGAITEAFF